This TCR beta chain was observed in a study of blood T cells in healthy people across ages (dated by TCRdb to the mid-2010s). In terms of the full investigation: In model experiments, template switching captured roughly one uniquely barcoded TCR beta cDNA molecule for every two T cells. The donors were divided into four age groups: young (average about 16 years), middle-aged (roughly 40), aged (approximately 62) and long-lived (about 84). The study measured age-related changes in TCR beta repertoire diversity using deep sequencing normalized with unique cDNA molecular identifiers. For two donors (one aged 18 to 29 and one aged 80 or older), the study analyzed two additional independent replicas of 1 million unique cDNA reads from the same blood draw.

The library was made by 5' RACE. TCRdb records Illumina HiSeq 2500 as the sequencer. A second PCR of roughly 7 to 11 cycles was performed with a sample-barcoded 5' primer and a J-beta primer mix. A template-switch 5' adaptor carrying 12 random nucleotides introduced a unique molecular identifier onto each TCR beta cDNA molecule. Each sample yielded at least 3 million CDR3-containing paired-end reads. All of the RNA was converted into first-strand cDNA using the Mint cDNA synthesis kit, with a TRBC-specific oligonucleotide serving as the primer. Following uracil-DNA glycosylase treatment, a first 18-cycle PCR with universal primers M1SS and BC2_uni_R was performed on all cDNA. Regarding the original processing steps: For normalization, 1 million high-quality reads, each with a distinct molecular identifier, were randomly selected from each sample. Reads sharing molecular identifiers were discarded rather than binned into consensus sequences. CDR3 identification, clonotype clustering and error correction used MiTCR with a Q25 quality threshold and the strictest error-elimination algorithm. A nonparametric unseen species model with Euler transformation was used to estimate a lower bound on total TCR beta diversity. The public sequencing data were trimmed at Q25 with fastp and processed into clonotypes with MiXCR by TCRdb, which kept only in-frame beta chains. Rows with one shared CDR3 protein collapse into an entry with the most common genes and DNA. TCRdb's processing, not the study's, gives the V and J calls here. This sample has about 800,000 distinct CDR3 sequences in its table, and roughly 25% of those were observed once. Under 4.5% of the sample is in the top ten clones.

The CDR3 covers 17 residues, taking in both the cysteine and the phenylalanine. Kept here is only the CDR3 DNA, which spans 51 bases and is read in frame from base 1. CDR1 and CDR2 are drawn from the germline V gene: SGHTA, FQGNSA. The donors were 40 or so Caucasian individuals from Russia, aged roughly 6 to 100 years, who were systemically healthy. Each donor gave ten milliliters of peripheral blood, collected into EDTA-treated Vacutainer tubes. Ficoll-Paque density-gradient centrifugation was used to isolate PBMCs, with at least 6.5 million obtained per sample. Trizol reagent was used to extract total RNA from PBMCs, with at least 6 micrograms per sample. The percentages of naive CD45RAhigh/CD27high T cells were determined by flow cytometry on a PBMC aliquot from every donor. A remark on this clonotype: The specificity of this receptor is unknown. No base qualities exist here, and no much larger clone lies one base off it.

The paper's findings and limits, for the study overall: The CMV infection status of donors was not known, potentially confounding age-related changes in expanded clonotypes. Compared with the aged group, the long-lived group had more naive CD4+ T cells, fewer expanded clones and increased TCR diversity, a pattern suggesting age selection. Estimates of total diversity based on one million sequenced T cells were considered lower bounds and underestimates. Observed TCR beta diversity correlated strongly with the percentage of naive T cells measured by flow cytometry. Since profiling was done on bulk unsorted PBMCs, naive and antigen-experienced compartments could not be conclusively compared. Observed TCR beta diversity per million T cells fell roughly linearly with age, and a significant reduction was already apparent by age about 38.

The data were also submitted as part of a second study, on T cells of mothers and their children. The second study's authors report: The donors were nine systemically healthy Caucasian individuals, made up of three mothers and their six children. cDNA synthesis consumed the entire amount of extracted RNA, loaded at about 1.5 ug RNA in each 15 ul reaction. In the second PCR, the M1S primer introduced both the sample barcodes and 2-4 random nucleotides. More than 8 million TCR beta CDR3 reads were obtained from each mother, and some 3 million reads were obtained from each child. In both related and unrelated pairs, thymic selection shapes the output of TCR recombination in a similar way, with inherited differences having only a minor effect. Related mother-child pairs always showed normalized repertoire overlap that was slightly higher than in unrelated mother-child pairs, though the difference was never significant. No persistent microchimeric T cell clones were found, with a detection sensitivity of approximately 100 clones per million clonotypes. The study used deep NGS to compare TCR beta repertoires of mothers and children, seeking features distinguishing related mother-child pairs from unrelated individuals. Mothers averaged about 37 +/- 4 years of age and children averaged around 10 +/- 4 years. After adapter ligation with NEBNext reagents, the libraries were sequenced on Illumina HiSeq 2000 with 100+100 nt paired-end reads. To avoid cross-contamination, the mother libraries and the child libraries were prepared a month apart and sequenced in separate runs. For each donor, somewhere between 500,000 and 2,000,000 distinct TCR beta clonotypes were identified. Naive TCR beta clonotypes were estimated from low-frequency clonotypes matched to each donor's FACS-determined naive share, without sorting.

Rearrangement joined TRBV7-2 to TRBJ2-1; 13 bases in between match TRBD2. The assigned J gene may be wrong: the sequence end matches TRBJ2-5 better. The receptor's source is a boy between 10 and 17 years old in good health. Input material: blood. In nucleotide form, the sequence is TGTGCCAGCAGCTTAGGGGGACTAGCGGGACCAAAAGAGACCCAGTACTTC. This yields the protein CASSLGGLAGPKETQYF.